What follows are 5 T cell receptor beta chains derived from one specimen sequenced in a study of T cell responses to AZD1222 COVID-19 vaccine. The data were produced by immunoSEQ multiplex PCR, yet TCRdb's version contains in-frame clones alone and is incomplete. There are about 170,000 clones in the sample; approximately 90% occur only once, and approximately 2.9% lies in the top ten. Sequenced material: peripheral blood, taken on day 0 of AZD1222 vaccination. These receptors were collected from an adult in good health.

V usage is TRBV9 and J usage is TRBJ1-5; 10 bases align to TRBD1. V shed 6 bases, J shed 3 bases, and the junction held 12 bases outside the gene matches. The CDR3 runs 17 residues. Germline V CDR1 and CDR2: SGDLS, YYNGEE. The CDR3 here is CASNNGRTGGLNQPQHF. The DNA of the CDR3 is TGTGCCAGCAATAACGGGAGGACAGGGGGACTCAATCAGCCCCAGCATTTT.

The CDR3 DNA reads TGTGCCCTCATGGGCAGGGGGGGCACAGATACGCAGTATTTT. It encodes CALMGRGGTDTQYF. V usage is TRBV30 and J usage is TRBJ2-3; possibly TRBD1 for D (7 bases). With 8 bases removed from V and 1 base from J, the gap between germline ends came to 16 bases. Germline CDR1 and CDR2: GTSNPN and SVGIG (reference sequence). This CDR3 has 14 residues.

The chain combines TRBV10-3 with TRBJ1-1; 12 bases are shared with TRBD1. CDR1 and CDR2 (germline): ENHRY, SYGVKD. The CDR3 spans 16 residues. Trimming cost V 6 bases and J 3 bases; bases outside gene matches: 8. CDR3 coding DNA: TGTGCCATCAGAGGGACAGGGGGCGGTCCTGACACTGAAGCTTTCTTT. Protein: CAIRGTGGGPDTEAFF.

This sequence joins TRBV11-1 and TRBJ2-7, with a weak D call TRBD1 (6 bases). The CDR3 runs to 15 residues. CDR1 and CDR2 from the germline V gene are SGHAT and FQDESV (reference sequence). Deletions cut 8 bases from V and 4 bases from J, with 21 bases between. The CDR3 DNA sequence: TGTGCCAGCTCCCCCCAGGGGTTTCTGGGGTACGAGCAGTACTTC. The encoded protein is CASSPQGFLGYEQYF.

The chain recombines TRBV27 with TRBJ1-5; 9 nucleotides match TRBD1. The CDR3 sequence is 12 residues long. Germline lookup yields CDR1 MNHEY and CDR2 SMNVEV (reference sequence). V gave up 6 bases and J gave up 15 bases; unmatched junction bases: 9. The CDR3 spells CASSPRDRVMHF. CDR3 DNA: TGTGCCAGCAGCCCCCGGGACAGGGTGATGCATTTT.